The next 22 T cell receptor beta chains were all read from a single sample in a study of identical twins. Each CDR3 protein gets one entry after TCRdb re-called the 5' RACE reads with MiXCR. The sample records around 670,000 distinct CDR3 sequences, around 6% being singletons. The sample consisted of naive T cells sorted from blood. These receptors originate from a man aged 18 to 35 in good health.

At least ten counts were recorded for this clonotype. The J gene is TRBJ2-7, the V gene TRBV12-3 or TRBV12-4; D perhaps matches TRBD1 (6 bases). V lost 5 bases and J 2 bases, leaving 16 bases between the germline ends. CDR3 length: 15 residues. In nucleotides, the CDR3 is TGTGCCAGCAGTGGGACACCCCTGAACCCCTACGAGCAGTACGTC. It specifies CASSGTPLNPYEQYV.

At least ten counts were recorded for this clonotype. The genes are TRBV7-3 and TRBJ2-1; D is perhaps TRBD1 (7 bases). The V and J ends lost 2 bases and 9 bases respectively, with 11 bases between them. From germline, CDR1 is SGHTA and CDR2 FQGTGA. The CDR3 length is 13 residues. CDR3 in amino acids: CASSLVQGGEQFF. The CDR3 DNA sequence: TGTGCCAGCAGCTTAGTTCAGGGGGGTGAGCAGTTCTTC.

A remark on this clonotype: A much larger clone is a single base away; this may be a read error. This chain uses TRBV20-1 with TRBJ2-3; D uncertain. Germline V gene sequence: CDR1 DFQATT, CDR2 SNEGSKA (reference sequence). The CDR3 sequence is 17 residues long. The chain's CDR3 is CGAYLNNADKRTDTQYF. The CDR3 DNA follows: TGCGGTGCTTACCTTAATAATGCTGACAAACGCACAGATACGCAGTATTTT.

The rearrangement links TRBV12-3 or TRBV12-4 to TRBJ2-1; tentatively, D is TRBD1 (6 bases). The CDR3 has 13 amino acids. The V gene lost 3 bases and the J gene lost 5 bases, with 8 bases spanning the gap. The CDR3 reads CASSLYRDNEQFF. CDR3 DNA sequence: TGTGCCAGCAGTTTGTACAGGGACAATGAGCAGTTCTTC.

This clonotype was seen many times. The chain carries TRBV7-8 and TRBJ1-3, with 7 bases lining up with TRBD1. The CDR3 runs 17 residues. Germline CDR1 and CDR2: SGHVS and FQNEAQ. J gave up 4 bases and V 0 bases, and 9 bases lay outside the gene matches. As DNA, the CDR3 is TGTGCCAGCAGCTTAGCCAGCCCGACAGGGATCGGAAACACCATATATTTT. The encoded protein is CASSLASPTGIGNTIYF.

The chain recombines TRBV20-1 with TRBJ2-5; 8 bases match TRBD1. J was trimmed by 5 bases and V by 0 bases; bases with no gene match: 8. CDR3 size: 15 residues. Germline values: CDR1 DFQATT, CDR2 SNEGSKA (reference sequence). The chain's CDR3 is CSARDRGRGHETQYF. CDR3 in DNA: TGCAGTGCTAGAGATCGTGGCAGGGGGCATGAGACCCAGTACTTC.

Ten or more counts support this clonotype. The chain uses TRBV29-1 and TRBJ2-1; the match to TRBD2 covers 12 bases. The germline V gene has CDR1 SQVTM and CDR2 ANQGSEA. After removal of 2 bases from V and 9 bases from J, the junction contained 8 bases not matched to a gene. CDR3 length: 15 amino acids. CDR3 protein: CSVEMLAGGPLEQFF. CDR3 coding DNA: TGCAGCGTTGAAATGCTAGCGGGAGGGCCGCTTGAGCAGTTCTTC.

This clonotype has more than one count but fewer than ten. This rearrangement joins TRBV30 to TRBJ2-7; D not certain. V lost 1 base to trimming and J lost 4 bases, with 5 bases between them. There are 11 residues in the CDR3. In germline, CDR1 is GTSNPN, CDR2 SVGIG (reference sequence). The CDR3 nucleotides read TGTGCCTGGAGTGATCAATACGAGCAGTACGTC. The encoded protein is CAWSDQYEQYV.

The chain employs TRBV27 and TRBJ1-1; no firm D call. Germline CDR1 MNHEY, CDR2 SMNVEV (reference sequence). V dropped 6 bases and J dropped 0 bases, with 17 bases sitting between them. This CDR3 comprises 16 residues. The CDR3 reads CASSKGLARMNTEAFF. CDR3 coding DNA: TGTGCCAGCAGCAAAGGACTCGCCCGGATGAACACTGAAGCTTTCTTT.

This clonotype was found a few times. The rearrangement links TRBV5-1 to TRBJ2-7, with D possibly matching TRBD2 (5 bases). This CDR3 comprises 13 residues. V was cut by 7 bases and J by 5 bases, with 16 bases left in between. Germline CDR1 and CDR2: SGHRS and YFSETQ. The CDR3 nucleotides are TGCGCCAGCTCCGGACTCCGGAGGAACGAGCAGTACTTC. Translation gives CASSGLRRNEQYF.

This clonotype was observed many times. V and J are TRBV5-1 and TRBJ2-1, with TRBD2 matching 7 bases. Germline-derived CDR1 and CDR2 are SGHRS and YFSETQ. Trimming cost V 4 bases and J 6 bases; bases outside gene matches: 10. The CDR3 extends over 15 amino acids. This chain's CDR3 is CASSPSRLAANEQFF. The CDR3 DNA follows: TGCGCCAGCAGCCCAAGCCGACTAGCCGCCAATGAGCAGTTCTTC.

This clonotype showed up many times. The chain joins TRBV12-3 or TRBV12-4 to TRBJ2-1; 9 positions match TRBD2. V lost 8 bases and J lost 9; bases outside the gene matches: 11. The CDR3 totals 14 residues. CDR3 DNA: TGTGCCAGCCGCGGGGGGGAGGTTCTGGCTGAGCAGTTCTTC. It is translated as CASRGGEVLAEQFF.

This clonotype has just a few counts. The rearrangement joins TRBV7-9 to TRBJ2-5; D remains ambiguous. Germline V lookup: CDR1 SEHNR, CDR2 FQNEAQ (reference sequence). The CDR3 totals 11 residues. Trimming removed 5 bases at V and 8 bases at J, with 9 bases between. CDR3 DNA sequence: TGTGCCAGCAGCCCCCGTGGAACCCAGTACTTC. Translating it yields CASSPRGTQYF.

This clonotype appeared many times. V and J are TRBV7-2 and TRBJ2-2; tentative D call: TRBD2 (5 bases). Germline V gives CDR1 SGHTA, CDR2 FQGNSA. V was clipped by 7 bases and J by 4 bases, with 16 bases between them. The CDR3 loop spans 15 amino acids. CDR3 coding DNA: TGTGCCAGCACCTTGACCCCCCGGGGCACCGGGGAGCTGTTTTTT. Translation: CASTLTPRGTGELFF.

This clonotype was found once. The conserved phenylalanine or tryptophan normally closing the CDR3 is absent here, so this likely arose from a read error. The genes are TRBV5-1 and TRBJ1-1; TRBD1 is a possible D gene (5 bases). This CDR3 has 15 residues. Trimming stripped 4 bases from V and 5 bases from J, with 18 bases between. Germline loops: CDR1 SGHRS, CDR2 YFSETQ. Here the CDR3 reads CASSGTAVPGTEAFS. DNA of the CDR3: TGCGCCAGCAGCGGGACCGCGGTACCTGGGACTGAAGCTTTCTCT.

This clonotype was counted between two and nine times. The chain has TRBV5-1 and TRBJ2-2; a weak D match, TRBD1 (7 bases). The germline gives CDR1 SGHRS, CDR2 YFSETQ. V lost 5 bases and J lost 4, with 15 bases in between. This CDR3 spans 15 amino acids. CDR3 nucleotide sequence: TGCGCCAGCAGGCAGCAGGGGGGTCGCACCGGGGAGCTGTTTTTT. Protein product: CASRQQGGRTGELFF. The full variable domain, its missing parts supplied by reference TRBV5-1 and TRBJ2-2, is KAGVTQTPRYLIKTRGQQVTLSCSPISGHRSVSWYQQTPGQGLQFLFEYFSETQRNKGNFPGRFSGRQFSNSRSEMNVSTLELGDSALYLCASRQQGGRTGELFFGEGSRLTVL.

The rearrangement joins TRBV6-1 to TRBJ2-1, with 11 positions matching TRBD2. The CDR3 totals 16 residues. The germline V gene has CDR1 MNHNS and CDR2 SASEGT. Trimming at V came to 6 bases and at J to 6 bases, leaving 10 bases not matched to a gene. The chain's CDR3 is CASSPSLAGGLNEQFF. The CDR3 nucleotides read TGTGCCAGCAGCCCCTCGCTAGCGGGAGGACTCAATGAGCAGTTCTTC.

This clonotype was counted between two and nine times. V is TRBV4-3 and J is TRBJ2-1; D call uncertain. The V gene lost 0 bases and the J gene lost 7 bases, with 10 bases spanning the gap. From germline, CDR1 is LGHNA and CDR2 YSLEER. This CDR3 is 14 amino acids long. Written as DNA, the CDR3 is TGCGCCAGCAGCCAAGATTTGGTGACGAATGAGCAGTTCTTC. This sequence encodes CASSQDLVTNEQFF.

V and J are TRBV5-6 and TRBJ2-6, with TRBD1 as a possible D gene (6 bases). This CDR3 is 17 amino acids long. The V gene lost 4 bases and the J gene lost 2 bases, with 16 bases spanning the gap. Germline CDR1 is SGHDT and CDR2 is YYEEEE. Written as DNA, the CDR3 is TGTGCCAGCAGCCTCAGACAGGTTTCGCCTGGGGCCAACGTCCTGACTTTC. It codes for CASSLRQVSPGANVLTF.

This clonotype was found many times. The CDR3 bases are TGCAGTGCCCCCCGAGGGTCGAACACTGAAGCTTTCTTT. Protein: CSAPRGSNTEAFF. The V call is TRBV20-1, the J call TRBJ1-1, with D unresolved. The CDR3 extends over 13 amino acids. Trimming cost V 6 bases and J 1 base, with 12 bases left between them. Germline CDR1 DFQATT, CDR2 SNEGSKA (reference sequence).

The CDR3 sequence: CASSGSGIASGANVLTF. The DNA of the CDR3 is TGTGCCAGCAGCGGGTCCGGGATTGCCTCTGGGGCCAACGTCCTGACTTTC. This chain uses TRBV12-3 or TRBV12-4 with TRBJ2-6, with D perhaps TRBD2 (5 bases). V was shortened by 6 bases and J by 0 bases, with 15 bases between the two germline ends. The CDR3 runs to 17 residues.

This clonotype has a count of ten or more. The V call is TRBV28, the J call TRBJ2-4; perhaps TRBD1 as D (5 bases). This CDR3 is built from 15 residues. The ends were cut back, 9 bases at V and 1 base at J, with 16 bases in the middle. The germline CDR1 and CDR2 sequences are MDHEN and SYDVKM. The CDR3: CASIDSSSAKNIQYF. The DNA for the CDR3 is TGTGCCAGTATAGACAGTTCTTCGGCCAAAAACATTCAGTACTTC.